This T cell receptor (beta chain) stems from a study of naive and memory T cell subsets. Study-wide results and caveats: From naive to CM, EM and EMRA, diversity decreased and Gini increased.

V trimming: 5 bases; J trimming: 4 bases; junction bases outside the gene matches: 8. This CDR3 spans 14 amino acids. Germline CDR1 reads DFQATT; CDR2 reads SNEGSKA (reference sequence). Two oligonucleotides, mixed equimolar, formed the beta constant-region primer covering TRBC1 and TRBC2. TCRdb re-derived calls from the UMI-ligation and nested PCR reads in MiXCR, one entry per CDR3 protein. The sample shows 89,000 or so distinct CDR3 sequences, roughly 13% of them seen only once. This clonotype was seen a handful of times. Its antigen is unidentified. This chain connects TRBV20-1 to TRBJ1-2; 9 bases line up with TRBD1. What was sequenced was central memory CD4+ T cells from blood. The source is a human donor in good health. CDR3 sequence (DNA): TGCAGTGCTCTCAAAGGGGGACAGGGCTATGGCTACACCTTC. Protein product: CSALKGGQGYGYTF.